These 23 T cell receptor beta chains were sequenced from one sample in a study of low-dose radiotherapy and immunotherapy resistance in tumors. First-strand cDNA relied on TRAV- and TRBV-specific primers spanning alpha and beta chains. Using a constant-region primer together with a V-primer adapter, TCRs were subjected to about 20 PCR cycles of amplification. One entry per CDR3 protein, called by TCRdb with MiXCR from the reads. The table shows approximately 15,000 distinct CDR3 sequences, with 60% occurring only once. All receptors come from a human donor with advanced metastatic prostate, ovarian, gallbladder or colorectal cancer (not recorded which). This table probably holds off-target reads from a library built for another chain.

The CDR3 loop is CASSLVNAYEQYF. Here the CDR3 DNA reads TGTGCCAGCAGTTTGGTCAACGCCTACGAGCAGTACTTC. J is TRBJ2-7 and V is TRBV28; the D is unclear. Per germline, CDR1 MDHEN and CDR2 SYDVKM. V lost 3 bases and J lost 2, with 8 bases in between. There are 13 residues in the CDR3.

This chain links TRBV28 with TRBJ2-7; TRBD2 is a possible D gene (5 bases). The V end lost 3 bases, the J end lost 9 bases, and 12 bases lay between the germline ends. The length of the CDR3 is 12 residues. Germline values: CDR1 MDHEN, CDR2 SYDVKM. This CDR3 is CASSLGDLGQYF. CDR3 coding DNA: TGTGCCAGCAGTTTGGGAGATTTAGGGCAGTACTTC. Full variable domain (rest looked up from reference TRBV28 and TRBJ2-7): DVKVTQSSRYLVKRTGEKVFLECVQDMDHENMFWYRQDPGLGLRLIYFSYDVKMKEKGDIPEGYSVSREKKERFSLILESASTNQTSMYLCASSLGDLGQYFGPGTRLTVT.

This CDR3 is CASTLGGAGIRSPLHF. The CDR3 bases are TGTGCCAGCACCCTTGGGGGGGCAGGGATAAGATCACCCCTCCACTTT. The chain joins TRBV5-4 to TRBJ1-6; D perhaps matches TRBD1 (6 bases). Trimming took off 6 bases at V and 10 bases at J, with 23 bases between the two ends. Per germline, CDR1 SGHNT and CDR2 YYREEE (reference sequence). The CDR3 spans 16 residues.

V usage is TRBV28 and J usage is TRBJ1-2; D not resolved. The CDR3 consists of 15 residues. The V end was cut by 4 bases, the J end by 9 bases, with 21 bases between. Germline CDR1 is MDHEN and CDR2 is SYDVKM. CDR3 DNA: TGTGCCAGCAGTTCCTTGGACGCGGACCGTCAGAGCTACACCTTC. Translated, it gives CASSSLDADRQSYTF.

This clonotype was found a few times. The J gene is TRBJ2-1, the V gene TRBV7-9, with D possibly called TRBD1 or TRBD2 (6 bases each). The germline V gene encodes CDR1 SEHNR and CDR2 FQNEAQ (reference sequence). Trimming removed 5 bases at V and 10 bases at J, with 21 bases between. The CDR3 consists of 15 residues. CDR3 DNA sequence: TGTGCCAGCAGCCCCAACAGGGAGCGGGCCTGGGAGCAGTTCTTC. Amino acid sequence: CASSPNRERAWEQFF.

This clonotype was seen a handful of times. This chain joins TRBV4-2 and TRBJ2-1; 10 positions match TRBD2. Germline-derived CDR1 and CDR2 are LGHNA and YNFKEQ. Losses at the gene ends were 2 bases for V and 0 bases for J; bases not matched to a gene: 1. CDR3 length: 16 amino acids. The CDR3 DNA reads as TGTGCCAGCAGCCAACCTAGCGGGAGCTCCTACAATGAGCAGTTCTTC. This codes for CASSQPSGSSYNEQFF.

This sequence joins TRBV4-3 and TRBJ2-1; 10 bases map to TRBD1. The CDR3 is 14 amino acids. Looked up from germline, CDR1 is LGHNA and CDR2 is YSLEER. With V trimmed by 3 bases and J by 10 bases, 6 bases remained unmatched. The CDR3 sequence: CASSHGTGAGEQFF. CDR3 sequence (DNA): TGCGCCAGCAGCCACGGGACAGGGGCAGGCGAGCAGTTCTTC.

By frequency in the sample, this clonotype is medium-sized. This chain links TRBV6-2 or TRBV6-3 with TRBJ2-4, with D perhaps TRBD1 or TRBD2 (6 bases each). V lost 5 bases and J lost 8, with 16 bases in between. The CDR3 sequence is 14 residues long. CDR1 and CDR2 (germline): MNHEY, SVGEGT. CDR3 protein: CASSDMGGADIQYF. The CDR3 DNA follows: TGTGCCAGCAGTGATATGGGGGGCGCGGACATTCAGTACTTC.

This chain uses TRBV26 with TRBJ2-6; the table's D call, TRBD1, has no DNA check behind it. TRBV26 is marked as a pseudogene. This CDR3 spans 15 amino acids. DNA for the CDR3: TGTGCCAGCAACCCTGCAACGGATGGGGCCAACGTCCTGACTTTC. Translation: CASNPATDGANVLTF.

The CDR3 region has the DNA TGTGCCAGCAGCCCGGGAATAGGGGATTATGGCTACACCTTC. This translates into CASSPGIGDYGYTF. The chain links TRBV11-2 to TRBJ1-2; D might be TRBD1 (5 bases). The ends were cut back, 5 bases at V and 5 bases at J, with 15 bases in the middle. Per the germline V gene, CDR1 is SGHAT and CDR2 is FQNNGV. The CDR3 runs 14 residues.

The DNA for the CDR3 is TGTGCCAGCAACCACAGGGACCTGATAAACGTCCTGACTTTC. This gives the protein CASNHRDLINVLTF. The chain employs TRBV5-6 and TRBJ2-6, with a tentative D call TRBD1 (6 bases). The germline V gene encodes CDR1 SGHDT and CDR2 YYEEEE. Between the trimmed V and J ends, which lost 6 bases and 10 bases, there was a span of 17 bases. The CDR3 totals 14 residues. The full variable domain, in which reference TRBV5-6 and TRBJ2-6 provide the parts outside the CDR3, is DAGVTQSPTHLIKTRGQQVTLRCSPKSGHDTVSWYQQALGQGPQFIFQYYEEEERQRGNFPDRFSGHQFPNYSSELNVNALLLGDSALYLCASNHRDLINVLTFGAGSRLTVL.

This clonotype has more than one count but fewer than ten. The J gene is TRBJ2-7, the V gene TRBV4-3, with D unclear. Germline V gene data show CDR1 as LGHNA and CDR2 as YSLEER. This CDR3 has 14 residues. The V end was cut by 0 bases, the J end by 12 bases, with 18 bases between. CDR3 sequence: CASSQEPGSPPAYF. Here the CDR3 DNA reads TGCGCCAGCAGCCAAGAACCCGGCAGTCCACCAGCGTACTTC.

A word on this clonotype: The junction departs from the called germline gene at one end, perhaps through a read error. V and J are TRBV5-1 and TRBJ2-7, with 7 bases fitting TRBD2. Germline loops: CDR1 SGHRS, CDR2 YFSETQ. The CDR3 is 13 amino acids. CDR3 loop: CASSLGGVTSRDF. The CDR3 nucleotides are TGCGCCAGCAGCTTGGGGGGTGTGACTAGCCGGGACTTC.

The chain links TRBV24-1 to TRBJ2-1, with 7 bases matching TRBD1. CDR1 is KGHDR and CDR2 is SFDVKD in the germline V gene. V trimming: 4 bases; J trimming: 9 bases; junction bases outside the gene matches: 14. This CDR3 is built from 16 residues. CDR3 residues: CATSDNTGTVDGEQFF. In DNA form, the CDR3 reads TGTGCCACCAGTGACAACACCGGGACAGTCGACGGTGAGCAGTTCTTC.

This clonotype was counted between two and nine times. The chain joins TRBV5-6 to TRBJ2-7, with unresolved D. The ends were cut back, 3 bases at V and 6 bases at J, with 13 bases in the middle. CDR3 length: 13 residues. Germline V gene data show CDR1 as SGHDT and CDR2 as YYEEEE. CDR3 in DNA: TGTGCCAGCAGCTCCGTCATTCGAGGCGAGCAGTACTTC. Protein sequence: CASSSVIRGEQYF.

The V call is TRBV4-3, the J call TRBJ2-2, with TRBD2 matching over 9 bases. Per germline, CDR1 LGHNA and CDR2 YSLEER. CDR3 length: 16 amino acids. The V gene end was trimmed by 8 bases and the J gene end by 3 bases; junction bases not matched to a gene: 10. Written as DNA, the CDR3 is TGCGCCAGCGGCTGGCAAGCGGGAGGAGACACCGGGGAGCTGTTTTTT. Protein product: CASGWQAGGDTGELFF.

The V and J genes are TRBV6-1 and TRBJ2-2; D gene unclear. V was clipped by 3 bases and J by 1 base, with 3 bases between them. The germline V gene encodes CDR1 MNHNS and CDR2 SASEGT. The CDR3 is made up of 13 amino acids. CDR3 protein: CASSDGNTGELFF. For the CDR3, the DNA is TGTGCCAGCAGTGATGGGAACACCGGGGAGCTGTTTTTT.

This clonotype was detected only once. This chain links TRBV4-1 with TRBJ1-3; 7 positions agree with TRBD1. The length of the CDR3 is 12 residues. Germline V CDR1 and CDR2: MGHRA, YSYEKL. V shed 8 bases, J shed 4 bases, and the junction held 2 bases outside the gene matches. The DNA of the CDR3 is TGCGCCAGCCGGGACAGCGGAAACACCATATATTTT. It yields the protein CASRDSGNTIYF.

V usage is TRBV7-1 and J usage is TRBJ1-1, with 7 bases that match TRBD1. TRBV7-1 is annotated as an ORF whose role is uncertain. CDR3 size: 14 residues. V shed 5 bases and J 3 bases; nucleotides not matched to a gene: 6. The chain's CDR3 is CASSPSGGHTEAFF. DNA of the CDR3: TGTGCCAGCAGCCCATCAGGGGGGCACACTGAAGCTTTCTTT.

This chain joins TRBV15 and TRBJ1-4; TRBD1 agrees at 12 bases. V lost 0 bases to trimming and J lost 8 bases; unmatched junction nucleotides: 4. The CDR3 consists of 16 residues. Per germline, CDR1 LNHNV and CDR2 YYDKDF (reference sequence). The CDR3 is CATSRELGTGGEKLFF. The CDR3 nucleotides read TGTGCCACCAGCAGAGAGCTCGGGACAGGGGGCGAAAAACTGTTTTTT.

V usage is TRBV5-1 and J usage is TRBJ2-5; the match to TRBD1 covers 7 bases. Germline CDR1 SGHRS, CDR2 YFSETQ. The CDR3 is 19 residues long. With 3 bases clipped from V and 1 base from J, the junction kept 18 bases outside the gene matches. CDR3 sequence: CASSSINYRTGTFQETQYF. CDR3 coding DNA: TGCGCCAGCAGCTCGATTAACTACCGGACAGGAACCTTCCAAGAGACCCAGTACTTC. Full variable domain (remainder filled in from reference TRBV5-1 and TRBJ2-5): KAGVTQTPRYLIKTRGQQVTLSCSPISGHRSVSWYQQTPGQGLQFLFEYFSETQRNKGNFPGRFSGRQFSNSRSEMNVSTLELGDSALYLCASSSINYRTGTFQETQYFGPGTRLLVL.

The V call is TRBV20-1, the J call TRBJ1-2; 8 bases agree with TRBD1. With V trimmed by 5 bases and J by 4 bases, 9 bases remained unmatched. This CDR3 comprises 14 residues. From germline, CDR1 is DFQATT and CDR2 SNEGSKA (reference sequence). The CDR3 spells CSASAGQGLYGYTF. The CDR3 DNA reads TGCAGTGCTTCCGCCGGACAGGGCCTCTATGGCTACACCTTC.

This chain connects TRBV19 to TRBJ2-2; D may be TRBD1 or TRBD2 (6 bases each). With 3 bases removed from V and 0 bases from J, the gap between germline ends came to 8 bases. This CDR3 spans 15 amino acids. Germline CDR1 LNHDA, CDR2 SQIVND (reference sequence). CDR3 in DNA: TGTGCCAGTAGTATCGGGGGCGCGAACACCGGGGAGCTGTTTTTT. Translating it yields CASSIGGANTGELFF.